This TCR beta chain was found in a study of T and B cells in COVID-19 patients. Study overall: Blood was sampled from COVID-19 patients who were either actively infected or recovered. Most recovered patients had mild to moderate COVID-19 treated as outpatients.

TRB rearrangements were amplified by multiplex PCR with BIOMED2 TRB-A/B primers. TCRdb independently ran MiXCR on the multiplex PCR reads; one entry per CDR3 protein. The data contain about 18,000 distinct CDR3 sequences, 35% to 40% of them singletons. From blood, about 220-500 ng of genomic DNA served as TRB template. V shed 2 bases and J shed 9 bases, with 15 bases lying between them. The CDR3 is 13 residues long. Per the germline V gene, CDR1 is SGHRS and CDR2 is YFSETQ. This chain connects TRBV5-1 to TRBJ2-7; D call uncertain. Sequenced sample: blood. The TCR originated in a human donor with active COVID-19. The CDR3 DNA reads TGCGCCAGCAGCTTTCTGCCCGAAGGCGGGCAGTACTTC. It translates to CASSFLPEGGQYF.